Each of the 27 T cell receptor beta chains below was sequenced from the same sample in a study of T cell changes during pregnancy in multiple sclerosis. Profiling relied on immunoSEQ multiplex PCR, and the TCRdb table lists in-frame clones only, not all of them. The sample yields around 64,000 clones, about 93% seen once. The source material was CD8+ T cells from peripheral blood mononuclear cells, sampled in the third trimester of pregnancy. Receptor source: a female donor with multiple sclerosis, enrolled in a pregnancy study.

Remarks on this clone: In the same sample, other DNA sequences code for this CDR3. The gene calls are TRBV27 and TRBJ2-7; D might be TRBD1 (6 bases). V shed 2 bases and J shed 1 base, with 6 bases lying between them. The CDR3 has 13 residues. CDR1 and CDR2 from the germline V gene are MNHEY and SMNVEV (reference sequence). The CDR3 sequence is CASSLRGSYEQYF. The CDR3 region has the DNA TGTGCCAGCAGTTTAAGGGGGTCCTACGAGCAGTACTTC.

CDR3 loop: CASSYSGTGANTEAFF. Written as DNA, the CDR3 is TGTGCCAGCAGTTACTCGGGGACAGGGGCGAACACTGAAGCTTTCTTT. This chain joins TRBV6-5 and TRBJ1-1, with 10 bases that match TRBD1. CDR1 MNHEY and CDR2 SVGAGI come from the germline V gene. V dropped 0 bases and J dropped 1; count of bases not matched to a gene: 2. CDR3 length: 16 residues.

The chain recombines TRBV2 with TRBJ2-5; possibly TRBD2 for D (5 bases). The CDR3 spans 13 residues. V lost 2 bases, J lost 5 bases, and 9 bases lay in between. The V gene's germline CDR1 is SNHLY and CDR2 FYNNEI. The CDR3 is CASSEPLAETQYF. The CDR3 region has the DNA TGTGCCAGCAGTGAACCCTTAGCGGAGACCCAGTACTTC.

The V and J genes are TRBV5-8 and TRBJ2-1, with TRBD2 identical over 7 bases. Germline CDR1 reads SGHTS; CDR2 reads YDEGEE. V dropped 0 bases and J dropped 7; count of bases not matched to a gene: 10. CDR3 length equals 16 residues. CDR3 bases: TGTGCCAGCAGCTTGGGGGTCGGCGGGAGTTGGAATGAGCAGTTCTTC. This encodes CASSLGVGGSWNEQFF.

The chain joins TRBV19 to TRBJ2-1; 9 positions agree with TRBD2. The V gene's germline CDR1 is LNHDA and CDR2 SQIVND (reference sequence). V lost 6 bases to trimming and J lost 4 bases; unmatched junction nucleotides: 7. The CDR3 contains 15 residues. Written as DNA, the CDR3 is TGTGCCAGTAGGGTAGCGGGAGATTGGTACAATGAGCAGTTCTTC. It yields the protein CASRVAGDWYNEQFF.

The rearrangement uses TRBV15 and TRBJ1-1; D is uncertain. The CDR3 extends over 15 amino acids. CDR1 LNHNV and CDR2 YYDKDF come from the germline V gene (reference sequence). Trimming removed 5 bases from V and 1 base from J, with 14 bases in between. The CDR3 reads CATSEEERGNTEAFF. In nucleotides, the CDR3 is TGTGCCACCAGCGAAGAAGAACGAGGGAACACTGAAGCTTTCTTT.

The J gene is TRBJ1-1, the V gene TRBV9; D gene unclear. V was clipped by 0 bases and J by 6 bases, with 12 bases between them. The CDR3 length is 14 residues. Germline CDR1 SGDLS, CDR2 YYNGEE. CDR3 DNA sequence: TGTGCCAGCAGCGTAGTCTCTAGGAGCGCTGAAGCTTTCTTT. Translation: CASSVVSRSAEAFF.

This clone was picked up one time. The chain employs TRBV29-1 and TRBJ2-1; maybe TRBD2 (6 bases). Germline loops: CDR1 SQVTM, CDR2 ANQGSEA. CDR3 size: 12 residues. CDR3 sequence (DNA): TGCAGTTTTAGCGGAGCTTACAATGAGCAGTTCTTC. As protein: CSFSGAYNEQFF.

This clone was recorded only once. V gene TRBV5-4 combines with J gene TRBJ1-1; TRBD1 agrees at 7 bases. This CDR3 is built from 14 residues. Germline values: CDR1 SGHNT, CDR2 YYREEE (reference sequence). J was trimmed by 1 base and V by 1 base; bases with no gene match: 1. The CDR3 bases are TGTGCCAGCAGCTTGCACAGGGGGAACACTGAAGCTTTCTTT. This encodes CASSLHRGNTEAFF.

V and J are TRBV30 and TRBJ2-1, with 8 bases that match TRBD2. Germline V lookup: CDR1 GTSNPN, CDR2 SVGIG (reference sequence). The junction had 9 bases not matched to a gene; V was cut back by 4 bases and J by 10 bases. The CDR3 sequence is 13 residues long. CDR3 DNA sequence: TGTGCCTGGACCACTAGCGGCTCCGGCGAGCAGTTCTTC. The encoded protein is CAWTTSGSGEQFF.

J is TRBJ1-2 and V is TRBV27, with TRBD1 matching 10 bases. With 5 bases clipped from V and 2 bases from J, the junction kept 5 bases outside the gene matches. The germline gives CDR1 MNHEY, CDR2 SMNVEV (reference sequence). This CDR3 has 15 amino acids. The CDR3 here is CASSNRQGANYGYTF. CDR3 DNA: TGTGCCAGCAGTAACCGACAGGGGGCGAACTATGGCTACACCTTC.

The chain has TRBV27 and TRBJ1-2, with unresolved D. There are 12 residues in the CDR3. CDR1 and CDR2 (germline): MNHEY, SMNVEV (reference sequence). The V and J ends lost 6 bases and 7 bases respectively, with 12 bases between them. For the CDR3, the DNA is TGTGCCAGCAGCCAAACCCCCAGTGGCTACACCTTC. This translates into CASSQTPSGYTF.

This clone was seen a handful of times. This chain uses TRBV2 with TRBJ2-1, with a tentative D call TRBD1 (5 bases). CDR3 size: 14 residues. Germline CDR1 SNHLY, CDR2 FYNNEI. The V gene lost 6 bases and the J gene lost 0 bases, with 9 bases spanning the gap. Here the CDR3 reads CASSADSSYNEQFF. The CDR3 DNA reads TGTGCCAGCAGCGCTGACAGCTCCTACAATGAGCAGTTCTTC. Combining the CDR3 with reference TRBV2 and TRBJ2-1 gives the whole variable domain EPEVTQTPSHQVTQMGQEVILRCVPISNHLYFYWYRQILGQKVEFLVSFYNNEISEKSEIFDDQFSVERPDGSNFTLKIRSTKLEDSAMYFCASSADSSYNEQFFGPGTRLTVL.

The chain recombines TRBV4-2 with TRBJ2-5, with 12 bases fitting TRBD2. This CDR3 region has 20 residues. V dropped 0 bases and J dropped 1; count of bases not matched to a gene: 12. The V gene's germline CDR1 is LGHNA and CDR2 YNFKEQ. The CDR3 coding sequence is TGTGCCAGCAGCCAAGAAGGGCTAGCGGGAGGGAGAATTATCCAAGAGACCCAGTACTTC. This encodes CASSQEGLAGGRIIQETQYF.

The V gene is TRBV29-1, the J gene TRBJ2-7, with D possibly being TRBD1 (5 bases). V was shortened by 4 bases and J by 3 bases, with 7 bases between the two germline ends. This CDR3 spans 11 amino acids. CDR1 and CDR2 from the germline V gene are SQVTM and ANQGSEA. Here the CDR3 DNA reads TGCAGCGTTGCTACAGGCTACGAGCAGTACTTC. It yields the protein CSVATGYEQYF.

The rearrangement links TRBV5-4 to TRBJ2-2; 12 nucleotides agree with TRBD1. The length of the CDR3 is 15 residues. The germline V gene encodes CDR1 SGHNT and CDR2 YYREEE (reference sequence). V lost 5 bases to trimming and J lost 2 bases; unmatched junction nucleotides: 1. The CDR3 region is CASRGTGGNTGELFF. CDR3 bases: TGTGCCAGCAGGGGGACAGGGGGCAACACCGGGGAGCTGTTTTTT.

This clone was seen once. The rearrangement links TRBV6-5 to TRBJ2-7; TRBD1 agrees at 11 bases. CDR1 is MNHEY, CDR2 SVGAGI, per germline. The CDR3 covers 13 residues. Unmatched junction bases numbered 4, after V lost 7 bases and J lost 5 bases. The CDR3 nucleotides are TGTGCCAGCAACGGACAGGGGGCCCACGAGCAGTACTTC. Translating it yields CASNGQGAHEQYF.

The rearrangement joins TRBV6-5 to TRBJ2-2; TRBD1 agrees at 10 bases. CDR3 length equals 13 residues. The V gene's germline CDR1 is MNHEY and CDR2 SVGAGI. DNA for the CDR3: TGTGCTTCCGGGACAGGGGTCACCGGGGAGCTGTTTTTT. Encoded protein: CASGTGVTGELFF.

This clone appeared once. J is TRBJ2-7 and V is TRBV30; 14 bases are a match to TRBD2. V was pared by 2 bases and J by 2 bases, with 8 bases of the junction left unmatched. CDR1 and CDR2 (germline): GTSNPN, SVGIG (reference sequence). This CDR3 comprises 17 residues. The CDR3 coding sequence is TGTGCCTGGAGTCGACCCGGGACTAGCGGGGGACCCTACGAGCAGTACTTC. It specifies CAWSRPGTSGGPYEQYF.

CDR3: CASRGHRGNTEAFF. The CDR3 DNA follows: TGCGCCAGCAGAGGACATAGGGGAAACACTGAAGCTTTCTTT. The chain recombines TRBV4-3 with TRBJ1-1, with D possibly matching TRBD1 (5 bases). Germline CDR1 LGHNA, CDR2 YSLEER. The length of the CDR3 is 14 residues. Trimming removed 6 bases from V and 2 bases from J, with 13 bases in between.

A single count supports this clone. In DNA form, the CDR3 reads TGCGCCAGCAGCTTGAGGGGAGGGACGGGAAACACTGAAGCTTTCTTT. It yields the protein CASSLRGGTGNTEAFF. The chain carries TRBV5-1 and TRBJ1-1, with TRBD1 as a possible D gene (5 bases). The germline CDR1 and CDR2 sequences are SGHRS and YFSETQ. The V and J ends lost 1 base and 2 bases respectively, with 15 bases between them. CDR3 length equals 16 residues. Complete variable domain (other parts from reference TRBV5-1 and TRBJ1-1): KAGVTQTPRYLIKTRGQQVTLSCSPISGHRSVSWYQQTPGQGLQFLFEYFSETQRNKGNFPGRFSGRQFSNSRSEMNVSTLELGDSALYLCASSLRGGTGNTEAFFGQGTRLTVV.

The chain combines TRBV19 with TRBJ2-1; 7 bases agree with TRBD2. Losses at the gene ends were 3 bases for V and 0 bases for J; bases not matched to a gene: 2. Germline values: CDR1 LNHDA, CDR2 SQIVND (reference sequence). The CDR3 is made up of 15 amino acids. CDR3 sequence (DNA): TGTGCCAGTAGTATCCAGCGGGACTCCTACAATGAGCAGTTCTTC. This gives the protein CASSIQRDSYNEQFF.

This clone turned up a few times. This chain uses TRBV29-1 with TRBJ1-2, with D possibly TRBD1 on 6 matching bases. Germline V lookup: CDR1 SQVTM, CDR2 ANQGSEA. Trimming stripped 7 bases from V and 9 bases from J, with 15 bases between. The CDR3 consists of 11 residues. CDR3 amino acids: CSADSASRYTF. DNA of the CDR3: TGCAGCGCGGACAGCGCCAGTCGCTACACCTTC. The full variable domain, its missing parts supplied by reference TRBV29-1 and TRBJ1-2, is SAVISQKPSRDICQRGTSLTIQCQVDSQVTMMFWYRQQPGQSLTLIATANQGSEATYESGFVIDKFPISRPNLTFSTLTVSNMSPEDSSIYLCSADSASRYTFGSGTRLTVV.

The rearrangement joins TRBV4-1 to TRBJ2-7; 7 positions agree with TRBD1. CDR3 length equals 14 residues. Per germline, CDR1 MGHRA and CDR2 YSYEKL. V lost 4 bases and J lost 2; bases outside the gene matches: 5. The CDR3 nucleotides read TGCGCCAGCAGCCTAGGACAGGTCGCCTACGAGCAGTACTTC. Protein product: CASSLGQVAYEQYF.

The J gene is TRBJ1-1, the V gene TRBV13, with D possibly matching TRBD1 (5 bases). The CDR3 length is 13 residues. Germline V gene data show CDR1 as PRHDT and CDR2 as FYEKMQ (reference sequence). The ends were cut back, 5 bases at V and 6 bases at J, with 13 bases in the middle. This CDR3 is CASSPRVSAEAFF. The CDR3 nucleotides read TGTGCCAGCAGCCCCAGGGTTTCCGCTGAAGCTTTCTTT.

V usage is TRBV9 and J usage is TRBJ2-1; 8 nucleotides line up with TRBD2. After removal of 4 bases from V and 9 bases from J, the junction contained 15 bases not matched to a gene. The CDR3 is 16 residues long. Germline V lookup: CDR1 SGDLS, CDR2 YYNGEE. The chain's CDR3 is CASSPQGREVLIEQFF. The CDR3 DNA reads as TGTGCCAGCAGCCCCCAGGGGCGGGAGGTACTGATTGAGCAGTTCTTC. The full variable domain, with the rest looked up from reference TRBV9 and TRBJ2-1, is DSGVTQTPKHLITATGQRVTLRCSPRSGDLSVYWYQQSLDQGLQFLIQYYNGEERAKGNILERFSAQQFPDLHSELNLSSLELGDSALYFCASSPQGREVLIEQFFGPGTRLTVL.

This clone has just one count. One end of the junction fails to match germline, which may point to a read error. The chain joins TRBV27 to TRBJ1-1; a weak D match, TRBD1 (6 bases). This CDR3 is 15 amino acids long. Germline V CDR1 and CDR2: MNHEY, SMNVEV (reference sequence). The CDR3 loop is CASSLLQTGTNGLIF. The CDR3 DNA reads TGTGCCAGCAGTTTGTTACAAACAGGGACAAACGGGCTAATCTTT.